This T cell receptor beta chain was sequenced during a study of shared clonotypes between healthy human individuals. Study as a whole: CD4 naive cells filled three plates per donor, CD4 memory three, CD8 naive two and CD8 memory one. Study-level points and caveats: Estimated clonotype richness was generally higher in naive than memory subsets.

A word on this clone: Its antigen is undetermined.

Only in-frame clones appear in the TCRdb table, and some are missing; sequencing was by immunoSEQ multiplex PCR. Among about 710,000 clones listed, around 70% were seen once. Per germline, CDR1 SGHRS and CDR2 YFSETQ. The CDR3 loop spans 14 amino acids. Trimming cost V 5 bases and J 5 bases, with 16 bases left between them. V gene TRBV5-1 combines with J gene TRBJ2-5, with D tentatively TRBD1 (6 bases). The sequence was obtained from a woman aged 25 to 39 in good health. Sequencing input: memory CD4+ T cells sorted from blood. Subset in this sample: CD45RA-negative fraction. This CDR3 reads CASSWSGQGETQYF. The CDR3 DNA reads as TGCGCCAGCAGTTGGTCCGGGCAGGGGGAGACCCAGTACTTC.